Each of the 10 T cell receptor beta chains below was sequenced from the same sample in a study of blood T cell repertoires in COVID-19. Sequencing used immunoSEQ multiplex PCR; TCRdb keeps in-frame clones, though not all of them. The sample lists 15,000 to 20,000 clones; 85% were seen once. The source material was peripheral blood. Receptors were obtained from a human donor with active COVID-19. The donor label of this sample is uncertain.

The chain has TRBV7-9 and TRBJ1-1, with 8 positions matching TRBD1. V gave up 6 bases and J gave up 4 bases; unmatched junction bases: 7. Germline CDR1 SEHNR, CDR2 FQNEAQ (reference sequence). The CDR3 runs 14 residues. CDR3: CASSRQGSGTEAFF. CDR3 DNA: TGTGCCAGCAGTAGACAGGGGAGTGGCACTGAAGCTTTCTTT.

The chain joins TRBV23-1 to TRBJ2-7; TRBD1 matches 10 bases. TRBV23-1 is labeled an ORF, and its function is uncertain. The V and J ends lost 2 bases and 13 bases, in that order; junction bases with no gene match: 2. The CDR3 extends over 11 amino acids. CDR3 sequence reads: CASSQRDRGYF. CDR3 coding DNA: TGCGCCAGCAGTCAACGGGACAGGGGCTACTTC.

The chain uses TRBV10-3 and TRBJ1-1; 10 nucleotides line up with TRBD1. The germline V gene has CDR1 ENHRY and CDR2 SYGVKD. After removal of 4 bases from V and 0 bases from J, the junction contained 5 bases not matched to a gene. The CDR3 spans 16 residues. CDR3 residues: CAISGTGGDMNTEAFF. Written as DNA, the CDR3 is TGTGCCATCAGTGGGACAGGGGGGGATATGAACACTGAAGCTTTCTTT.

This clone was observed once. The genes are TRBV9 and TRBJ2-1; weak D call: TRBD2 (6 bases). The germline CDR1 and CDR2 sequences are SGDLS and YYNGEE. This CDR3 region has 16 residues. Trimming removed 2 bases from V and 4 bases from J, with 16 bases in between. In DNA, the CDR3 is TGTGCCAGCAGCGTTACCCGGGAGTCGGCATACAATGAGCAGTTCTTC. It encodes CASSVTRESAYNEQFF. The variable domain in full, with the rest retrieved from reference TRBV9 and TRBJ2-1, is DSGVTQTPKHLITATGQRVTLRCSPRSGDLSVYWYQQSLDQGLQFLIQYYNGEERAKGNILERFSAQQFPDLHSELNLSSLELGDSALYFCASSVTRESAYNEQFFGPGTRLTVL.

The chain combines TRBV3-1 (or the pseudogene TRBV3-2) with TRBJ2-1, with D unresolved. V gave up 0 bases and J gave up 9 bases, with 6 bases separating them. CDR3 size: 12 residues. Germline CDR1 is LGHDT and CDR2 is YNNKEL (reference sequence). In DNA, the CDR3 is TGTGCCAGCAGCCAAGATGTCGGTGAGCAGTTCTTC. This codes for CASSQDVGEQFF.

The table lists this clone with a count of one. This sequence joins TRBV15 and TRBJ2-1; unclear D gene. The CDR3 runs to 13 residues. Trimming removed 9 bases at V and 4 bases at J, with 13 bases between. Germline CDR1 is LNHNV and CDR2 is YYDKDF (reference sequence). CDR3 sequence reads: CATQPEPYNEQFF. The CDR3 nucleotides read TGTGCCACTCAACCAGAACCTTACAATGAGCAGTTCTTC.

The CDR3, as DNA: TGTGCCAGCAGCCTCGGACAGGGATCTGGCTACACCTTC. This encodes CASSLGQGSGYTF. The V and J genes are TRBV6-6 and TRBJ1-2; 8 bases line up with TRBD1. With V trimmed by 6 bases and J by 7 bases, 7 bases remained unmatched. Germline loops: CDR1 MNHNY, CDR2 SVGAGI (reference sequence). The CDR3 loop spans 13 amino acids.

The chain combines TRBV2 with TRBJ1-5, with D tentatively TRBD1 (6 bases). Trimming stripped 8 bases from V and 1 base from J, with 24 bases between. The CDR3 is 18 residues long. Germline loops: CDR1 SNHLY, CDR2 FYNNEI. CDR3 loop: CASSVPDRRAQSNQPQHF. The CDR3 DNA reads TGTGCCAGCTCGGTCCCGGACAGACGAGCACAAAGCAATCAGCCCCAGCATTTT.

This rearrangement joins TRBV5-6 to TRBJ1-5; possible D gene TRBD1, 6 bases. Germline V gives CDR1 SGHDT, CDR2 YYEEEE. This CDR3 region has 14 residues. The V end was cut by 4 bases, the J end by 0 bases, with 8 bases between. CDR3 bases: TGTGCCAGCAGCCACAGGGATAGCAATCAGCCCCAGCATTTT. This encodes CASSHRDSNQPQHF.

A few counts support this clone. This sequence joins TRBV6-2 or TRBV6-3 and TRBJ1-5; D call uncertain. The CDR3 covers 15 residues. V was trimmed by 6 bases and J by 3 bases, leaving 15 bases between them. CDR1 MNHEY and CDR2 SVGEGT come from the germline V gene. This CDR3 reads CASSSTRIINQPQHF. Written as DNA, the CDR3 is TGTGCCAGCAGCTCAACCAGGATAATCAATCAGCCCCAGCATTTT.